This T cell receptor beta chain was obtained from a study of cytotoxic CD8 clonotypes in ibrutinib-treated CLL. Study at large: Response samples followed a median around 12 months of treatment, range 6 to 36. Study findings and constraints: Sustained-remission and progressing patients' sampling times differed. Whereas clonality rose at ibrutinib response, it declined toward baseline at progression. Contraction or stability on treatment was seen for public clonotypes, which were uncommon.

The V and J ends lost 0 bases and 7 bases respectively, with 16 bases between them. In germline, CDR1 is SQVTM, CDR2 ANQGSEA. The CDR3 runs 15 residues. Here immunoSEQ multiplex PCR was the method, and the copy in TCRdb shows in-frame clones only, minus some. The sample shows 150,000 or so clones, around 76% of them seen only once. With respect to this clone: Its antigen is undetermined.

The rearrangement links TRBV29-1 to TRBJ2-1, with a tentative D call TRBD2 (5 bases). The clonotype originates from a human donor with chronic lymphocytic leukemia. Specimen: PBMCs, collected after 24 months of ibrutinib treatment. CDR3 bases: TGCAGCGTTGAAGATCTTACGGGGTTGGGGAATGAGCAGTTCTTC. This gives the protein CSVEDLTGLGNEQFF.